This TCR beta chain was recorded in a study of blood T cell repertoires in COVID-19. Study details: The origin of the acute and convalescent COVID-19 samples was the United States, Italy and Spain. T cells, B-cell-depleted T cells, or PBMCs provided the cDNA or gDNA that served as material.

The CDR3 length is 17 residues. CDR1 SGHKS and CDR2 YYEKEE come from the germline V gene (reference sequence). Trimming stripped 1 base from V and 0 bases from J, with 16 bases between. The authors' processing: For nucleated cells, counts were estimated from reference gene primer amplification. This table comes from immunoSEQ multiplex PCR, and its TCRdb copy is limited to in-frame clones, with some not included. V, J and clone size were drawn from that table, and D and trimming were deduced from the DNA. The sample has around 50,000 clones; roughly 90% are singletons. This clone showed up just once. The sequenced material came from peripheral blood. The chain recombines TRBV5-5 with TRBJ1-2, with D perhaps TRBD1 (6 bases). The sequence was collected from a human donor in a cohort sampled during active COVID-19. Here the CDR3 reads CASSLSFGDISNYGYTF. CDR3 sequence (DNA): TGTGCCAGCAGCTTGTCATTTGGGGACATTTCTAACTATGGCTACACCTTC.